Listed here are 3 T cell receptor beta chains from one sample, sequenced in a study of blood T cell repertoires in COVID-19. Sequencing was performed with immunoSEQ multiplex PCR; in TCRdb, only in-frame clones are kept and a portion is missing. The table has about 220,000 clones, around 87% seen once. Source material: peripheral blood. The receptors stem from a woman aged 50 to 60 with COVID-19, enrolled during active disease.

This rearrangement joins TRBV6-5 to TRBJ1-2; 7 bases line up with TRBD1. V dropped 4 bases and J dropped 10; count of bases not matched to a gene: 6. This CDR3 comprises 12 residues. Per the germline V gene, CDR1 is MNHEY and CDR2 is SVGAGI. CDR3 sequence (DNA): TGTGCCAGCAGTTTGAATGGACAGGACTACACCTTC. Translated: CASSLNGQDYTF.

This sequence joins TRBV19 and TRBJ1-1; D gene ambiguous. This CDR3 has 14 residues. V was pared by 1 base and J by 2 bases, with 8 bases between. Per germline, CDR1 LNHDA and CDR2 SQIVND (reference sequence). The CDR3 here is CASSIVEGNTEAFF. The CDR3 DNA reads as TGTGCCAGTAGTATAGTCGAGGGTAACACTGAAGCTTTCTTT.

The chain is built from TRBV2 and TRBJ2-7; 13 bases line up with TRBD2. The CDR3 contains 14 residues. V lost 4 bases and J lost 3; bases outside the gene matches: 0. CDR1 is SNHLY and CDR2 is FYNNEI in the germline V gene. CDR3 in DNA: TGTGCCAGCAGTGGACTAGCGGGGGGCTACGAGCAGTACTTC. This codes for CASSGLAGGYEQYF.